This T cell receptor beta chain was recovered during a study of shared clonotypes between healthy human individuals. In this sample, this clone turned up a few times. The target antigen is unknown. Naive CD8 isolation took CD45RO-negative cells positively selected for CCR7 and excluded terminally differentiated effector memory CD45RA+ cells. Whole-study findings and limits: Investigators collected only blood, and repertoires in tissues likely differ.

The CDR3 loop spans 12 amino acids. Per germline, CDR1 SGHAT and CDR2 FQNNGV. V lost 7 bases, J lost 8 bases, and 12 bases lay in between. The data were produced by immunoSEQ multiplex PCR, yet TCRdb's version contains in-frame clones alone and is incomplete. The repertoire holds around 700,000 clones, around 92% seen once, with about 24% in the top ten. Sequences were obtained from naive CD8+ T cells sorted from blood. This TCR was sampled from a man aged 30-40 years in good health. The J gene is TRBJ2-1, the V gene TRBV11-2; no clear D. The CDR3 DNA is TGTGCCAGCACCGGGTATGGGGATGAGCAGTTCTTC. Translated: CASTGYGDEQFF.